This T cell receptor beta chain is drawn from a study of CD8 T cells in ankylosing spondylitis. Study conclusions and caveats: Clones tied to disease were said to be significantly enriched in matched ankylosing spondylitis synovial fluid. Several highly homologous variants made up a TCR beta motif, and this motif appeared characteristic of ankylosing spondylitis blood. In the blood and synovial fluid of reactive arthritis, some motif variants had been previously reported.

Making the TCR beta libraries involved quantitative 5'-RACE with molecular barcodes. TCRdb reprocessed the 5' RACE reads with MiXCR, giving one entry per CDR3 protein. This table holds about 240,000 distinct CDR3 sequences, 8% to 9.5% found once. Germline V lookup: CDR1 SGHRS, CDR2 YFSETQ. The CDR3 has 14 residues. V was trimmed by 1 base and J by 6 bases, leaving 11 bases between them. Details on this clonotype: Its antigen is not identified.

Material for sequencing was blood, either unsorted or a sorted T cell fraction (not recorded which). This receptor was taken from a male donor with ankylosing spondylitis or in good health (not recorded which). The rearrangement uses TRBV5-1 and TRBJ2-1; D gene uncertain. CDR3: CASSLITSRNEQFF. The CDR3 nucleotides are TGCGCCAGCAGCTTGATCACCTCGCGCAATGAGCAGTTCTTC.